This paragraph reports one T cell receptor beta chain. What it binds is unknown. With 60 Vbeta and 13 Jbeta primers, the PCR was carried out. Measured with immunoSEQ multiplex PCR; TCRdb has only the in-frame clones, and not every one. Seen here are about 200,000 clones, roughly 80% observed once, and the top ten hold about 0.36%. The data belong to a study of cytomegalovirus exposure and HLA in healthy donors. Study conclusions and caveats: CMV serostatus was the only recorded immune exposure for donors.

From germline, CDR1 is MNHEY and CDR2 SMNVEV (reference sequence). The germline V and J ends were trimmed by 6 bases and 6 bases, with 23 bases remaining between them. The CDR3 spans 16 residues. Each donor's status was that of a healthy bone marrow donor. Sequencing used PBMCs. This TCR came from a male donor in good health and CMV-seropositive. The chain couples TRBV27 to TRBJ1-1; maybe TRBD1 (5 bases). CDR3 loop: CASSSPGGALGAEAFF. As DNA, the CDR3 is TGTGCCAGCAGCTCCCCTGGAGGGGCCCTCGGAGCTGAAGCTTTCTTT.